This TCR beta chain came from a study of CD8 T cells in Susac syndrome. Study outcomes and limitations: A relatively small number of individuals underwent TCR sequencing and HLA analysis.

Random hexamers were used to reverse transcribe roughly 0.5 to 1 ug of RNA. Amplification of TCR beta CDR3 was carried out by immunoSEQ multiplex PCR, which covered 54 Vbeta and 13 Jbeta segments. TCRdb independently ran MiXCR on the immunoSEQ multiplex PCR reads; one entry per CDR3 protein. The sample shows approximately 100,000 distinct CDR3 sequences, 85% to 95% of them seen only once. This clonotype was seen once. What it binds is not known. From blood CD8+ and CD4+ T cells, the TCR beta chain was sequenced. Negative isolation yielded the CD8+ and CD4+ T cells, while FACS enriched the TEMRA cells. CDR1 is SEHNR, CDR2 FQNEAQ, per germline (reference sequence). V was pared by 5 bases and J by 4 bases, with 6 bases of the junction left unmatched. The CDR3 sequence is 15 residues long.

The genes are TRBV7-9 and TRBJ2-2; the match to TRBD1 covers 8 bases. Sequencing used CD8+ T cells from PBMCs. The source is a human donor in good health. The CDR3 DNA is TGTGCCAGCAGCGCGACAGGGGCGGCCACCGGGGAGCTGTTTTTT. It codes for CASSATGAATGELFF.